The T cell receptor beta chain under discussion was sequenced for a study of cytomegalovirus exposure and HLA in healthy donors. Study-wide results and caveats: There were some V segments, including TRBV6-2 and TRBV6-3, excluded as indistinguishable.

With regard to this clone: Its matching antigen is unknown.

The PCR was carried out with 60 Vbeta primers and 13 Jbeta primers. The table came from immunoSEQ multiplex PCR; TCRdb's copy has only in-frame clones and leaves some out. The table lists about 52,000 clones, 55% to 65% of them singletons. Germline V lookup: CDR1 GTSNPN, CDR2 SVGIG (reference sequence). J was trimmed by 3 bases and V by 5 bases; bases with no gene match: 6. The length of the CDR3 is 15 residues. The V and J genes are TRBV30 and TRBJ1-3; 11 bases match TRBD1. The clonotype originates from a human donor in good health. The sequenced sample consisted of PBMCs. The CDR3 loop reads CAWGTGGSFGNTIYF. The CDR3 DNA is TGTGCCTGGGGGACAGGGGGAAGTTTTGGAAACACCATATATTTT.